This entry lists 27 T cell receptor beta chains sequenced from one sample in a study of blood T cell repertoires in COVID-19. Produced via immunoSEQ multiplex PCR; TCRdb's table is partial and in-frame only. The data hold about 75,000 clones, with under 80% observed a single time. Material for sequencing was peripheral blood. The receptor source for this set is a human donor with acute or convalescent COVID-19. The donor label of this sample is uncertain.

J is TRBJ1-2 and V is TRBV7-9; D is uncertain. The germline CDR1 and CDR2 sequences are SEHNR and FQNEAQ (reference sequence). Between the trimmed V and J ends, which lost 6 bases and 7 bases, there was a span of 6 bases. The CDR3 runs 10 residues. The CDR3 nucleotides read TGTGCCAGCAGTGAGATTGGCTACACCTTC. It encodes CASSEIGYTF.

This clone has only one observation. J is TRBJ2-1 and V is TRBV5-1, with 8 nucleotides matching TRBD2. The ends lost 4 bases at V and 6 bases at J; junction bases unmatched: 6. The CDR3 has 14 amino acids. Germline CDR1 and CDR2: SGHRS and YFSETQ. CDR3 sequence (DNA): TGCGCCAGCAGCGCAAAAAGCGGGGGCAATGAGCAGTTCTTC. This translates into CASSAKSGGNEQFF. Together with reference TRBV5-1 and TRBJ2-1, the CDR3 gives the full variable domain: KAGVTQTPRYLIKTRGQQVTLSCSPISGHRSVSWYQQTPGQGLQFLFEYFSETQRNKGNFPGRFSGRQFSNSRSEMNVSTLELGDSALYLCASSAKSGGNEQFFGPGTRLTVL.

The V gene is TRBV6-5, the J gene TRBJ1-1; D remains ambiguous. CDR1 is MNHEY, CDR2 SVGAGI, per germline. The CDR3 loop spans 14 amino acids. The ends were cut back, 6 bases at V and 5 bases at J, with 16 bases in the middle. The CDR3 is CASRLFEGATEAFF. CDR3 DNA sequence: TGTGCCAGCAGGCTCTTTGAGGGAGCGACTGAAGCTTTCTTT.

The CDR3, as DNA: TGTGCCAGCAGTTTGGGACAGGGAGGCCTCTCTGGAAACACCATATATTTT. Translation gives CASSLGQGGLSGNTIYF. This chain joins TRBV7-2 and TRBJ1-3, with 9 bases lining up with TRBD1. Germline V lookup: CDR1 SGHTA, CDR2 FQGNSA. Trimming removed 6 bases from V and 0 bases from J; junction bases left unmatched: 9. This CDR3 spans 17 amino acids.

This clone occurred a few times. The gene calls are TRBV6-1 and TRBJ1-2; D is ambiguous. Trimming took 0 bases from V and 0 from J, leaving 8 bases between them. Germline values: CDR1 MNHNS, CDR2 SASEGT. The CDR3 sequence is 15 residues long. CDR3 DNA: TGTGCCAGCAGTGAAGCGCTCGGGGCTAACTATGGCTACACCTTC. Amino acids: CASSEALGANYGYTF.

The table lists this clone with a few counts. The chain is built from TRBV12-3 or TRBV12-4 and TRBJ1-2; no definite D call. Trimming left V 1 base short and J 3 bases short, with 6 bases between. The CDR3 is 13 amino acids. Here the CDR3 DNA reads TGTGCCAGCAGTTTAGGGCCAGACTATGGCTACACCTTC. Its translation is CASSLGPDYGYTF.

The chain employs TRBV2 and TRBJ1-2; 7 bases match TRBD1. Germline CDR1 reads SNHLY; CDR2 reads FYNNEI. The CDR3 loop spans 14 amino acids. The junction had 8 bases not matched to a gene; V was cut back by 4 bases and J by 6 bases. The CDR3, as DNA: TGTGCCAGCAGTGCCCGGACAGGAACGAATGGCTACACCTTC. The encoded protein is CASSARTGTNGYTF.

The chain recombines TRBV7-2 with TRBJ2-7; D remains unclear. CDR3 length: 12 amino acids. V lost 5 bases, J lost 6 bases, and 11 bases lay in between. The germline V gene encodes CDR1 SGHTA and CDR2 FQGNSA. In nucleotides, the CDR3 is TGTGCCAGCAGCCCCATCGCCGGCGAGCAGTACTTC. The encoded protein is CASSPIAGEQYF.

The chain links TRBV9 to TRBJ2-3, with TRBD2 matching over 8 bases. The trim removed 3 bases at V and 5 bases at J, leaving 11 bases unmatched. The CDR3 totals 16 residues. Germline CDR1 is SGDLS and CDR2 is YYNGEE. Here the CDR3 DNA reads TGTGCCAGCAGCGGACCGGGACTAGGTTCTCGAGATACGCAGTATTTT. Translated, it gives CASSGPGLGSRDTQYF.

The CDR3 spells CASSVGGSAIYGYTF. In DNA, the CDR3 is TGTGCCAGCAGCGTTGGCGGAAGCGCGATCTATGGCTACACCTTC. The chain carries TRBV9 and TRBJ1-2; D unresolved. V lost 2 bases and J 4 bases, leaving 15 bases between the germline ends. CDR3 length: 15 amino acids. Germline CDR1 and CDR2: SGDLS and YYNGEE.

The genes are TRBV2 and TRBJ1-6; D gene uncertain. With 4 bases removed from V and 9 bases from J, the gap between germline ends came to 13 bases. The length of the CDR3 is 14 residues. CDR1 and CDR2 (germline): SNHLY, FYNNEI. The CDR3 DNA reads as TGTGCCAGCAGTGGTCAAGCGTCTTCTTCACCCCTCCACTTT. It is translated as CASSGQASSSPLHF. Full variable domain (outside the CDR3, taken from reference TRBV2 and TRBJ1-6): EPEVTQTPSHQVTQMGQEVILRCVPISNHLYFYWYRQILGQKVEFLVSFYNNEISEKSEIFDDQFSVERPDGSNFTLKIRSTKLEDSAMYFCASSGQASSSPLHFGNGTRLTVT.

The chain carries TRBV7-3 and TRBJ2-6; a possible D gene is TRBD2 (5 bases). CDR3 length equals 16 residues. Deletions cut 5 bases from V and 0 bases from J, with 11 bases between. From germline, CDR1 is SGHTA and CDR2 FQGTGA. CDR3: CASSPTIYSGANVLTF. The CDR3, as DNA: TGTGCCAGCAGCCCGACTATCTACTCTGGGGCCAACGTCCTGACTTTC.

The chain has TRBV27 and TRBJ2-3; maybe TRBD1 (6 bases). The germline V and J ends were trimmed by 2 bases and 3 bases, with 12 bases remaining between them. The CDR3 is 15 amino acids. Germline V gene sequence: CDR1 MNHEY, CDR2 SMNVEV (reference sequence). CDR3 loop: CASSLTGIGTDTQYF. CDR3 nucleotides: TGTGCCAGCAGTTTAACAGGGATCGGTACAGATACGCAGTATTTT.

In this sample, this clone turned up a few times. The chain carries TRBV28 and TRBJ1-6; 7 bases align to TRBD1. Losses at the gene ends were 6 bases for V and 7 bases for J; bases not matched to a gene: 6. The CDR3 is made up of 14 amino acids. From germline, CDR1 is MDHEN and CDR2 SYDVKM. CDR3 nucleotide sequence: TGTGCCAGCAGCCCGGCAGGGGGAAATTCACCCCTCCACTTT. This sequence encodes CASSPAGGNSPLHF.

This clone turned up a few times. The rearrangement joins TRBV2 to TRBJ2-2; 9 bases are shared with TRBD2. The J segment lost 7 bases and the V segment lost 2 bases, leaving 5 bases of the junction unmatched. There are 15 residues in the CDR3. CDR1 SNHLY and CDR2 FYNNEI come from the germline V gene. CDR3 nucleotides: TGTGCCAGCAGTGAAAGCGGGAGGAGCGGCGGGGAGCTGTTTTTT. Protein sequence: CASSESGRSGGELFF.

This chain uses TRBV6-5 with TRBJ1-6, with TRBD1 as a possible D gene (6 bases). This CDR3 is 15 amino acids long. Germline assignment: CDR1 MNHEY and CDR2 SVGAGI. The ends were cut back, 2 bases at V and 3 bases at J, with 8 bases in the middle. DNA of the CDR3: TGTGCCAGCAGTTACCAGGGGCTCTATAATTCACCCCTCCACTTT. Translating it yields CASSYQGLYNSPLHF.

The chain is built from TRBV7-6 and TRBJ2-7; TRBD1 matches 10 bases. Trimming cost V 5 bases and J 0 bases; bases outside gene matches: 13. Looked up from germline, CDR1 is SGHVS and CDR2 is FNYEAQ. The CDR3 loop spans 18 amino acids. The CDR3 DNA sequence: TGTGCCAGCAGCCCCTTAGGGACCGGGACAGGGGCCTCCTACGAGCAGTACTTC. Its translation is CASSPLGTGTGASYEQYF.

This chain uses TRBV5-1 with TRBJ2-6; D perhaps matches TRBD1 (5 bases). The CDR3 extends over 19 amino acids. Germline CDR1 is SGHRS and CDR2 is YFSETQ. V was trimmed by 0 bases and J by 0 bases, leaving 16 bases between them. The CDR3 sequence: CASSLAGPTAPSGANVLTF. The CDR3 DNA follows: TGCGCCAGCAGCTTGGCTGGCCCGACAGCCCCCTCTGGGGCCAACGTCCTGACTTTC.

This chain uses TRBV9 with TRBJ2-1; D is possibly TRBD1 (5 bases). Trimming pared 4 bases from V and 3 bases from J, leaving 11 bases between. CDR3 length: 14 residues. Germline loops: CDR1 SGDLS, CDR2 YYNGEE. CDR3 region: CASSPGPGYNEQFF. CDR3 DNA sequence: TGTGCCAGCAGCCCAGGGCCCGGCTACAATGAGCAGTTCTTC.

The rearrangement joins TRBV11-3 to TRBJ2-3; the D gene is possibly TRBD2 (7 bases). This CDR3 has 13 amino acids. Trimming removed 8 bases from V and 5 bases from J, with 14 bases in between. Germline values: CDR1 SGHNT, CDR2 YENEEA. The DNA for the CDR3 is TGTGCCAGCTCCGGGGGGCATGGAGATACGCAGTATTTT. This sequence encodes CASSGGHGDTQYF.

Note on this clone: A read error may produce the germline difference seen at one junction end. The chain combines TRBV10-1 with TRBJ1-1; TRBD1 might be the D (6 bases). In germline, CDR1 is WNHNN, CDR2 SYGVQD (reference sequence). The CDR3 spans 16 residues. The DNA of the CDR3 is TGCGCCAGCAGCGAGTCGAGGTTAGGGGGGGGTACTGAAGCTTTCTTT. Translation: CASSESRLGGGTEAFF.

This clone has a single count. The chain links TRBV5-1 to TRBJ2-3; D ambiguous. CDR3 size: 16 residues. Trimming cost V 1 base and J 2 bases, with 14 bases left between them. Germline values: CDR1 SGHRS, CDR2 YFSETQ. This CDR3 is CASSLSRNQDTDTQYF. In DNA form, the CDR3 reads TGCGCCAGCAGCTTGAGTAGAAACCAAGACACAGATACGCAGTATTTT.

This chain uses TRBV7-2 with TRBJ1-5; 8 nucleotides line up with TRBD1. Trimming cost V 5 bases and J 6 bases; bases outside gene matches: 12. CDR3 length: 16 residues. Per the germline V gene, CDR1 is SGHTA and CDR2 is FQGNSA. The DNA of the CDR3 is TGTGCCAGCAGCCGGACGCCGACAGGGGTGGCTCAGCCCCAGCATTTT. This codes for CASSRTPTGVAQPQHF.

The chain couples TRBV2 to TRBJ1-1; D not certain. Per the germline V gene, CDR1 is SNHLY and CDR2 is FYNNEI. V gave up 1 base and J gave up 2 bases, with 8 bases separating them. The CDR3 sequence is 14 residues long. The CDR3 region is CASSEVQPNTEAFF. CDR3 nucleotides: TGTGCCAGCAGTGAAGTACAGCCAAACACTGAAGCTTTCTTT.

The chain employs TRBV24-1 and TRBJ2-1, with D tentatively TRBD2 (5 bases). Germline CDR1 and CDR2: KGHDR and SFDVKD. V dropped 9 bases and J dropped 4 bases, with 12 bases sitting between them. This CDR3 region has 13 residues. CDR3 region: CATGSTGYNEQFF. The CDR3 DNA follows: TGTGCCACCGGGAGTACGGGTTACAATGAGCAGTTCTTC.

This sequence joins TRBV29-1 and TRBJ1-5; 8 positions match TRBD1. This CDR3 has 14 amino acids. Germline V lookup: CDR1 SQVTM, CDR2 ANQGSEA. Losses at the gene ends were 4 bases for V and 6 bases for J; bases not matched to a gene: 8. The CDR3: CSVVDRALGQPQHF. As DNA, the CDR3 is TGCAGCGTTGTGGACAGGGCACTCGGTCAGCCCCAGCATTTT.

This clone has more than one count but fewer than ten. The rearrangement joins TRBV4-1 to TRBJ2-7; tentatively, D is TRBD1 (5 bases). The CDR3 has 14 residues. V lost 0 bases and J lost 5, with 11 bases in between. The V gene's germline CDR1 is MGHRA and CDR2 YSYEKL. The CDR3 DNA reads as TGCGCCAGCAGCCAAGAAAGGCCAGGGCACGAGCAGTACTTC. It specifies CASSQERPGHEQYF.